This T cell receptor beta chain derives from a study of tumor-infiltrating lymphocytes in primary liver carcinoma. On the study more broadly: Patients included men and women of 30 to 69 years. Study-wide findings and caveats: Only about 7.5-25% of top clones spanned all five tumor regions.

Priming with a constant-region primer yielded TCR beta cDNA from roughly 490 ng total RNA. Employing slightly modified ARM-PCR, three nested multiplex PCR rounds were run, and these gave rise to the TCR beta libraries. TCRdb passed the multiplex PCR reads through MiXCR, listing each CDR3 protein once. The table includes approximately 120,000 distinct CDR3 sequences, 64% detected once. Unsorted bulk tissue of roughly 18-32 mg yielded co-extracted RNA and DNA. In this sample, this clonotype turned up a few times. Its matching antigen is unknown. A much larger clone lies a single base off, so this may be a read error. Sequencing used liver tumor tissue from sampling region 3. Subset indicated: tumor region T3, left-lateral pole. The TCR comes from an older woman with primary liver carcinoma and hepatitis B virus infection.

CDR3 DNA: TGCAGCGTTGTACCCTCCTACAGTGAGCAGTTCTTC. It codes for CSVVPSYSEQFF. The chain has TRBV29-1 and TRBJ2-1, with D unresolved. The germline V gene has CDR1 SQVTM and CDR2 ANQGSEA. The CDR3 has 12 residues.